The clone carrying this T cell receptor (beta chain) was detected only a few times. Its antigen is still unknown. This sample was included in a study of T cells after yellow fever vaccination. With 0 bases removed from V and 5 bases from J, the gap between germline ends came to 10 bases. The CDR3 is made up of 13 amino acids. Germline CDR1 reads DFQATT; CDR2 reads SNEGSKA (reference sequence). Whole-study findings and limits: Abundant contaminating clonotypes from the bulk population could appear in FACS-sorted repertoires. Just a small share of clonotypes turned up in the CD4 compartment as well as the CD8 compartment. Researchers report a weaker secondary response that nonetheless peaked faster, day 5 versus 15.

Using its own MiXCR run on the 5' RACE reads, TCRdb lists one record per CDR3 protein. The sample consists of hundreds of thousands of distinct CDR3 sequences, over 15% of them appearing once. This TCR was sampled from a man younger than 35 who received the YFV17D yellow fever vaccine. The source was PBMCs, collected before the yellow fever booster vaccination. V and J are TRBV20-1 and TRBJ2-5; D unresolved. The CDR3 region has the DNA TGCAGTGCTAGAGATCCCCCCAGGGAGACCCAGTACTTC. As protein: CSARDPPRETQYF.